What follows describes a single TCR beta chain. Its antigen is undetermined. The data were obtained in a study of cytomegalovirus exposure and HLA in healthy donors. Study findings and constraints: Presence/absence analyses supposed approximately even sequencing depth among donors. Immune exposure information comprised only CMV serostatus.

A multiplex PCR was run with 60 Vbeta primers and 13 Jbeta primers. TCRdb's table, derived via immunoSEQ multiplex PCR, lists solely in-frame clones and lacks some. The sample comprises 45,000 to 65,000 clones, 73% of which are singletons, and about 3% rests with the top ten. This TCR came from a man younger than 35 in good health and CMV-seronegative. Material: PBMCs.

For the CDR3, the DNA is TGTGCCAGCAGCTTAGTTCGACTCCAGGCGGGGAATGAGCAGTTCTTC. It yields the protein CASSLVRLQAGNEQFF. The chain combines TRBV7-8 with TRBJ2-1; D is possibly TRBD2 (6 bases). The CDR3 runs 16 residues. V dropped 1 base and J dropped 7 bases, with 17 bases sitting between them. CDR1 is SGHVS and CDR2 is FQNEAQ in the germline V gene.